These 26 T cell receptor beta chains came from one sample sequenced in a study of untreated major depressive disorder (dated by TCRdb to the late 2010s). The library was generated by the immunoSEQ multiplex PCR assay. As stored in TCRdb, this immuneACCESS dataset retains in-frame rearrangements with V and J assigned. A fraction of the clones does not appear; measured against another copy, unresolved V genes explain less than half of the discrepancy, and the remainder lacks a known reason. This sample comprises 20,000 to 25,000 clones, roughly 90% of them detected only once. Clones ranked in the top ten supply approximately 0.45% of the sample. Sequences were obtained from CD4+ T cells from PBMCs. The receptors come from a woman aged 40-49 years in good health.

V and J are TRBV29-1 and TRBJ1-2; D gene uncertain. The CDR3 is 12 amino acids. The V end lost 5 bases, the J end lost 0 bases, and 7 bases lay between the germline ends. CDR1 SQVTM and CDR2 ANQGSEA come from the germline V gene. CDR3 coding DNA: TGCAGCGTTAGTCACCCTAACTATGGCTACACCTTC. Translating gives CSVSHPNYGYTF.

The chain uses TRBV30 and TRBJ1-5; D is ambiguous. V lost 5 bases and J 0 bases, leaving 8 bases between the germline ends. The CDR3 consists of 13 residues. Per the germline V gene, CDR1 is GTSNPN and CDR2 is SVGIG (reference sequence). CDR3 amino acids: CAWRPNSNQPQHF. The CDR3 DNA follows: TGTGCCTGGCGCCCAAATAGCAATCAGCCCCAGCATTTT.

This clone turned up a few times. The chain combines TRBV5-1 with TRBJ1-4, with TRBD1 matching over 9 bases. CDR1 is SGHRS, CDR2 YFSETQ, per germline. The junction had 6 bases not matched to a gene; V was cut back by 0 bases and J by 6 bases. The CDR3 length is 16 residues. CDR3 in amino acids: CASSLAGTGQDEKLFF. Written as DNA, the CDR3 is TGCGCCAGCAGCTTGGCCGGGACAGGGCAGGATGAAAAACTGTTTTTT.

The chain couples TRBV4-1 to TRBJ2-3, with TRBD2 matching 8 bases. CDR3 length: 15 residues. Germline CDR1 is MGHRA and CDR2 is YSYEKL. The ends lost 5 bases at V and 0 bases at J; junction bases unmatched: 4. The CDR3 loop is CASSKGGGSTDTQYF. DNA for the CDR3: TGCGCCAGCAGCAAAGGCGGGGGGAGCACAGATACGCAGTATTTT.

This sequence joins TRBV14 and TRBJ1-6; possibly TRBD1 for D (5 bases). Deletions cut 4 bases from V and 7 bases from J, with 14 bases between. The CDR3 runs 15 residues. CDR1 SGHDN and CDR2 FVKESK come from the germline V gene. The DNA of the CDR3 is TGTGCCAGCAGCCCACTCGGCAGGGCCAATTCACCCCTCCACTTT. Its protein is CASSPLGRANSPLHF.

The chain uses TRBV25-1 and TRBJ2-7, with 7 positions matching TRBD1. Trimming removed 2 bases from V and 3 bases from J; junction bases left unmatched: 4. The germline CDR1 and CDR2 sequences are MGHDK and SYGVNS. The CDR3 has 14 residues. The CDR3 loop is CASSEEGGHYEQYF. The CDR3 nucleotides read TGTGCCAGCAGTGAAGAAGGGGGCCACTACGAGCAGTACTTC.

This rearrangement joins TRBV25-1 to TRBJ1-2; possibly TRBD1 for D (5 bases). Trimming removed 1 base from V and 4 bases from J, with 16 bases in between. The CDR3 covers 16 residues. Germline V lookup: CDR1 MGHDK, CDR2 SYGVNS. CDR3 DNA sequence: TGTGCCAGCAGTGAATCTAGTGCAGACAGCTCCTATGGCTACACCTTC. This codes for CASSESSADSSYGYTF.

The V and J genes are TRBV27 and TRBJ1-5; D not certain. Looked up from germline, CDR1 is MNHEY and CDR2 is SMNVEV (reference sequence). The CDR3 is 13 amino acids. The V end was cut by 5 bases, the J end by 3 bases, with 8 bases between. The CDR3 nucleotides read TGTGCCAGCAGTGTAAGGGACAATCAGCCCCAGCATTTT. It yields the protein CASSVRDNQPQHF.

The gene calls are TRBV7-2 and TRBJ2-6; D could derive from TRBD1 or TRBD2 (5 bases each). V was shortened by 1 base and J by 2 bases, with 12 bases between the two germline ends. Germline assignment: CDR1 SGHTA and CDR2 FQGNSA. This CDR3 comprises 17 residues. The CDR3 loop reads CASSLGEGSAGANVLTF. The CDR3 nucleotides are TGTGCCAGCAGCTTAGGAGAGGGGAGCGCTGGGGCCAACGTCCTGACTTTC.

The chain joins TRBV30 to TRBJ1-5; no reliable D call. The CDR3 sequence is 13 residues long. Trimming shortened V by 3 bases and J by 7 bases, and 13 bases separated the two germline ends. In germline, CDR1 is GTSNPN, CDR2 SVGIG (reference sequence). CDR3 in DNA: TGTGCCTGGAGCCTGGGGAAACGGCAGCCCCAGCATTTT. Encoded protein: CAWSLGKRQPQHF.

The chain recombines TRBV5-1 with TRBJ2-1, with D hard to call. Per germline, CDR1 SGHRS and CDR2 YFSETQ. V shed 0 bases and J shed 6 bases, with 10 bases lying between them. The CDR3 spans 14 residues. Written as DNA, the CDR3 is TGCGCCAGCAGCTTGGTGCAGCGTGGCAATGAGCAGTTCTTC. Protein product: CASSLVQRGNEQFF.

Written as DNA, the CDR3 is TGTGCCAGCTCACTCCGACAGGGAGAGGGGAACACTGAAGCTTTCTTT. It translates to CASSLRQGEGNTEAFF. The chain has TRBV18 and TRBJ1-1; 7 nucleotides agree with TRBD1. The CDR3 length is 16 residues. V trimming: 4 bases; J trimming: 1 base; junction bases outside the gene matches: 9. Germline V gene data show CDR1 as KGHSH and CDR2 as LQKENI.

The rearrangement uses TRBV27 and TRBJ1-2; 8 nucleotides align to TRBD1. The CDR3 extends over 15 amino acids. The trim removed 3 bases at V and 4 bases at J, leaving 7 bases unmatched. Germline lookup yields CDR1 MNHEY and CDR2 SMNVEV (reference sequence). The CDR3 DNA follows: TGTGCCAGCAGTTTGGGGGCAGGGGGCCTCTATGGCTACACCTTC. Its protein is CASSLGAGGLYGYTF.

The rearrangement uses TRBV19 and TRBJ1-5, with D possibly TRBD1 on 6 matching bases. V dropped 9 bases and J dropped 9 bases, with 18 bases sitting between them. Per the germline V gene, CDR1 is LNHDA and CDR2 is SQIVND (reference sequence). The CDR3 runs to 13 residues. DNA of the CDR3: TGTGCCAGCGTAGACAGGTTCATAGGGCCCCAGCATTTT. Translation: CASVDRFIGPQHF. Drawing the rest from reference TRBV19 and TRBJ1-5, the complete variable domain is DGGITQSPKYLFRKEGQNVTLSCEQNLNHDAMYWYRQDPGQGLRLIYYSQIVNDFQKGDIAEGYSVSREKKESFPLTVTSAQKNPTAFYLCASVDRFIGPQHFGDGTRLSIL.

The J gene is TRBJ1-4, the V gene TRBV4-2; 7 nucleotides match TRBD1. V lost 4 bases and J lost 5; bases outside the gene matches: 10. The CDR3 consists of 16 residues. Germline V gene data show CDR1 as LGHNA and CDR2 as YNFKEQ. CDR3: CASSRSHGTENEKLFF. The CDR3 DNA reads as TGTGCCAGCAGCCGATCCCACGGGACAGAGAATGAAAAACTGTTTTTT.

Only one count was recorded for this clone. The chain combines TRBV28 with TRBJ2-7; D unclear. V lost 3 bases and J 4 bases, leaving 4 bases between the germline ends. Germline V gene data show CDR1 as MDHEN and CDR2 as SYDVKM. CDR3 size: 11 residues. This chain's CDR3 is CASSLRYEQYF. The CDR3 nucleotides read TGTGCCAGCAGTTTGAGGTACGAGCAGTACTTC.

The chain has TRBV19 and TRBJ1-4; the D is unclear. The CDR3 is 13 residues long. V was shortened by 7 bases and J by 3 bases, with 9 bases between the two germline ends. CDR1 is LNHDA and CDR2 is SQIVND in the germline V gene (reference sequence). The CDR3 DNA sequence: TGTGCCAGTACGGAAGGCCCTAATGAAAAACTGTTTTTT. Translated, it gives CASTEGPNEKLFF.

The chain combines TRBV7-2 with TRBJ2-2; TRBD1 agrees at 8 bases. Germline assignment: CDR1 SGHTA and CDR2 FQGNSA. The CDR3 runs to 15 residues. V lost 5 bases and J lost 8; bases outside the gene matches: 10. CDR3 amino acids: CASSQRTGHSGELFF. The DNA of the CDR3 is TGTGCCAGCAGCCAACGGACAGGGCATTCTGGGGAGCTGTTTTTT.

V usage is TRBV27 and J usage is TRBJ2-7, with 12 bases that match TRBD1. The CDR3 is 15 amino acids. Germline CDR1 is MNHEY and CDR2 is SMNVEV (reference sequence). The V gene end was trimmed by 5 bases and the J gene end by 6 bases; junction bases not matched to a gene: 8. CDR3 DNA: TGTGCCAGCAGTAGGCTGGGACAGGGGGCCACCGAGCAGTACGTC. Residues: CASSRLGQGATEQYV.

This clone was seen once. The chain has TRBV6-1 and TRBJ1-3, with D uncertain. The V end lost 4 bases, the J end lost 0 bases, and 7 bases lay between the germline ends. The germline gives CDR1 MNHNS, CDR2 SASEGT. This CDR3 has 14 residues. In DNA, the CDR3 is TGTGCCAGCAGTGGTGCAGGCTCTGGAAACACCATATATTTT. The encoded protein is CASSGAGSGNTIYF.

The chain is built from TRBV11-3 and TRBJ2-7, with TRBD1 matching 8 bases. Trimming took 7 bases from V and 7 from J; bases not matched to a gene: 18. The CDR3 runs 16 residues. Germline CDR1 reads SGHNT; CDR2 reads YENEEA. The chain's CDR3 is CASIPNRGELRMEQYF. CDR3 nucleotide sequence: TGTGCCAGCATACCCAACAGGGGGGAATTACGTATGGAGCAGTACTTC.

V and J are TRBV18 and TRBJ2-5; D is unclear. The germline gives CDR1 KGHSH, CDR2 LQKENI. The CDR3 has 13 amino acids. Trimming pared 2 bases from V and 4 bases from J, leaving 8 bases between. CDR3 amino acids: CASSPSNGETQYF. The CDR3 bases are TGTGCCAGCTCACCATCAAATGGAGAGACCCAGTACTTC.

V and J are TRBV29-1 and TRBJ1-2; possible D gene TRBD1, 5 bases. Germline V gives CDR1 SQVTM, CDR2 ANQGSEA. The ends were cut back, 6 bases at V and 5 bases at J, with 25 bases in the middle. The length of the CDR3 is 16 residues. This CDR3 reads CSVFGLSPDGAYGYTF. CDR3 sequence (DNA): TGCAGCGTCTTCGGTCTGTCCCCGGATGGGGCATATGGCTACACCTTC.

V gene TRBV5-1 combines with J gene TRBJ1-1; no clear D gene. CDR3 length: 15 amino acids. Germline lookup yields CDR1 SGHRS and CDR2 YFSETQ. V was pared by 2 bases and J by 0 bases, with 11 bases between. CDR3 in amino acids: CASSFSREMNTEAFF. The CDR3 nucleotides are TGCGCCAGCAGCTTTTCGCGGGAAATGAACACTGAAGCTTTCTTT.

In DNA form, the CDR3 reads TGTGCCACCAGCATCTATCGAAAAAACTATGGCTACACCTTC. Amino acids: CATSIYRKNYGYTF. The chain links TRBV15 to TRBJ1-2; D is uncertain. CDR1 is LNHNV and CDR2 is YYDKDF in the germline V gene (reference sequence). This CDR3 spans 14 amino acids. Trimming shortened V by 4 bases and J by 2 bases, and 11 bases separated the two germline ends.

The rearrangement joins TRBV6-1 to TRBJ1-1; D is perhaps TRBD1 (5 bases). V lost 10 bases and J 6 bases, leaving 24 bases between the germline ends. CDR1 is MNHNS and CDR2 is SASEGT in the germline V gene. The CDR3 contains 15 residues. In nucleotides, the CDR3 is TGTGCCACCCTTTTGAACTTGGGGGGGGACCCTGAAGCTTTCTTT. Translating gives CATLLNLGGDPEAFF.